Below, 30 T cell receptor beta chains from the same sample are listed, as sequenced in a study of spatial heterogeneity in lung cancer. A single record per CDR3 protein comes from TCRdb applying MiXCR to the 5' RACE reads. Of about 45,000 distinct CDR3 sequences in the sample, over 9.5% were seen once. Regarding time point: sample taken at primary tumor resection. Unsorted whole RNA from tumor, nontumor lung or frozen PBMC underwent sequencing. Sequencing was performed on PBMCs, taken at surgery. These receptors came from a female donor with early-stage non-small cell lung cancer.

This chain connects TRBV6-6 to TRBJ2-7, with D possibly TRBD2 on 5 matching bases. V shed 6 bases and J shed 2 bases, with 14 bases lying between them. The V gene's germline CDR1 is MNHNY and CDR2 SVGAGI (reference sequence). The CDR3 runs 14 residues. DNA for the CDR3: TGTGCCAGCAGCGACGGGGATTCCGCCTACGAGCAGTACTTC. Its translation is CASSDGDSAYEQYF.

The chain carries TRBV5-5 and TRBJ2-7; a weak D match, TRBD2 (6 bases). V lost 0 bases and J lost 4, with 11 bases in between. Germline loops: CDR1 SGHKS, CDR2 YYEKEE (reference sequence). There are 14 residues in the CDR3. Here the CDR3 DNA reads TGTGCCAGCAGCTTGGTTAAGGGAGGTTACGAGCAGTACTTC. Translation gives CASSLVKGGYEQYF.

The CDR3 DNA follows: TGTGCCAGCAGTTTCTTGCGTAACCCTTCACCCCTCCACTTT. It yields the protein CASSFLRNPSPLHF. The chain joins TRBV27 to TRBJ1-6, with D unresolved. This CDR3 contains 14 residues. Germline CDR1 and CDR2: MNHEY and SMNVEV (reference sequence). V lost 3 bases and J lost 9, with 12 bases in between.

This clonotype appeared many times. The V call is TRBV29-1, the J call TRBJ2-3; TRBD2 is a possible D gene (5 bases). Germline loops: CDR1 SQVTM, CDR2 ANQGSEA. Trimming stripped 1 base from V and 0 bases from J, with 8 bases between. This CDR3 comprises 14 residues. CDR3 protein: CSVEGGASTDTQYF. In DNA, the CDR3 is TGCAGCGTTGAAGGGGGAGCTAGCACAGATACGCAGTATTTT.

This clonotype has just a few counts. This chain links TRBV11-1 with TRBJ2-7, with a possible D match to TRBD1 (6 bases). The V and J ends lost 5 bases and 4 bases respectively, with 15 bases between them. The CDR3 totals 14 residues. Germline CDR1 and CDR2: SGHAT and FQDESV (reference sequence). In DNA form, the CDR3 reads TGTGCCAGCAGCCAGGGGCAGGATCGATACGAGCAGTACTTC. It encodes CASSQGQDRYEQYF.

This clonotype has only a few counts. The V and J genes are TRBV6-1 and TRBJ2-7; 8 bases are a match to TRBD1. V dropped 6 bases and J dropped 5; count of bases not matched to a gene: 6. Germline loops: CDR1 MNHNS, CDR2 SASEGT. The CDR3 has 13 residues. The CDR3 bases are TGTGCCAGCAGGAGGACAGGGCAAAACGAGCAGTACTTC. Its translation is CASRRTGQNEQYF.

This clonotype was picked up many times. This chain connects TRBV7-2 to TRBJ2-7; the D gene is possibly TRBD2 (5 bases). This CDR3 is built from 15 residues. V was clipped by 0 bases and J by 5 bases, with 14 bases between them. Germline V gene sequence: CDR1 SGHTA, CDR2 FQGNSA. CDR3 bases: TGTGCCAGCAGCTTAGCAGGAGGCCCCGGGAACGAGCAGTACTTC. Residues: CASSLAGGPGNEQYF.

This clonotype was counted between two and nine times. This chain connects TRBV12-3 or TRBV12-4 to TRBJ2-3; D uncertain. The CDR3 sequence is 13 residues long. V lost 2 bases and J 4 bases, leaving 7 bases between the germline ends. The CDR3 region has the DNA TGTGCCAGCAGTTTAAATGGCGCAGATACGCAGTATTTT. Amino acids: CASSLNGADTQYF.

This clonotype appeared a few times. The chain uses TRBV5-1 and TRBJ1-6; D not resolved. V lost 2 bases and J 5 bases, leaving 8 bases between the germline ends. CDR3 length: 14 residues. Germline V gene data show CDR1 as SGHRS and CDR2 as YFSETQ. In nucleotides, the CDR3 is TGCGCCAGCAGCTTATCCTCAGATAATTCACCCCTCCACTTT. Translation gives CASSLSSDNSPLHF.

This clonotype was observed a few times. The junction shows a germline mismatch at one end, possibly a read error. CDR3 loop: CASSSGLAMNF. The CDR3 nucleotides read TGTGCCAGCAGTTCGGGACTAGCGATGAACTTC. The chain combines TRBV28 with TRBJ2-7; 10 nucleotides align to TRBD2. This CDR3 comprises 11 residues. Germline CDR1 reads MDHEN; CDR2 reads SYDVKM.

This clonotype was counted between two and nine times. The CDR3 DNA follows: TGTGCCAGCAGCTTAGGATCATTCAGTGTCGATGAGCAGTTCTTC. As protein: CASSLGSFSVDEQFF. This chain uses TRBV11-2 with TRBJ2-1, with D uncertain. Per germline, CDR1 SGHAT and CDR2 FQNNGV. V gave up 1 base and J gave up 8 bases, with 15 bases separating them. This CDR3 comprises 15 residues.

V usage is TRBV12-3 or TRBV12-4 and J usage is TRBJ1-6; possible D gene TRBD1, 5 bases. V lost 10 bases and J lost 6, with 13 bases in between. The length of the CDR3 is 13 residues. The CDR3: CATTGLSNSPLHF. CDR3 DNA: TGTGCCACGACGGGGCTATCTAATTCACCCCTCCACTTT.

The chain is built from TRBV29-1 and TRBJ1-2; D unresolved. Per germline, CDR1 SQVTM and CDR2 ANQGSEA. V lost 3 bases to trimming and J lost 6 bases, with 11 bases between them. The CDR3 contains 12 residues. CDR3 protein: CSVENWSDGYTF. The DNA for the CDR3 is TGCAGCGTTGAGAACTGGTCGGATGGCTACACCTTC.

The table lists this clonotype with a few counts. This chain joins TRBV6-1 and TRBJ1-5, with 9 bases fitting TRBD1. There are 19 residues in the CDR3. CDR1 is MNHNS and CDR2 is SASEGT in the germline V gene. The V gene end was trimmed by 2 bases and the J gene end by 0 bases; junction bases not matched to a gene: 11. The CDR3 region has the DNA TGTGCCAGCAGTGAAATACCGGGACAGGGTTACTATAGCAATCAGCCCCAGCATTTT. Its protein is CASSEIPGQGYYSNQPQHF.

This rearrangement joins TRBV20-1 to TRBJ2-3; D remains ambiguous. The CDR3 is 13 amino acids. Germline CDR1 reads DFQATT; CDR2 reads SNEGSKA (reference sequence). V lost 5 bases, J lost 1 base, and 10 bases lay in between. DNA of the CDR3: TGCAGTGCTTCAGGAAGCGGCACAGATACGCAGTATTTT. It yields the protein CSASGSGTDTQYF.

This sequence joins TRBV29-1 and TRBJ1-3; tentative D call: TRBD1 (5 bases). Trimming stripped 3 bases from V and 8 bases from J, with 11 bases between. CDR3 length: 12 residues. The V gene's germline CDR1 is SQVTM and CDR2 ANQGSEA. CDR3 sequence reads: CSVDSGGHTIYF. CDR3 bases: TGCAGCGTTGATTCCGGGGGACACACCATATATTTT.

This rearrangement joins TRBV5-1 to TRBJ1-1; 8 bases line up with TRBD1. Germline lookup yields CDR1 SGHRS and CDR2 YFSETQ. The CDR3 spans 15 residues. The J segment lost 2 bases and the V segment lost 4 bases, leaving 7 bases of the junction unmatched. CDR3 residues: CASSRTGSDNTEAFF. The CDR3 region has the DNA TGCGCCAGCAGCAGGACAGGGTCGGACAACACTGAAGCTTTCTTT. The full variable domain, with the rest looked up from reference TRBV5-1 and TRBJ1-1, is KAGVTQTPRYLIKTRGQQVTLSCSPISGHRSVSWYQQTPGQGLQFLFEYFSETQRNKGNFPGRFSGRQFSNSRSEMNVSTLELGDSALYLCASSRTGSDNTEAFFGQGTRLTVV.

This clonotype turned up a few times. This rearrangement joins TRBV11-2 to TRBJ1-2, with 8 bases fitting TRBD1. The CDR3 is 14 amino acids. CDR1 and CDR2 (germline): SGHAT, FQNNGV. Unmatched junction bases numbered 6, after V lost 7 bases and J lost 2 bases. The CDR3 DNA reads TGTGCCAGCACAGCGGACAGGGCGAACTATGGCTACACCTTC. This translates into CASTADRANYGYTF.

This sequence joins TRBV24-1 and TRBJ2-1, with a tentative D call TRBD2 (6 bases). Trimming removed 7 bases from V and 0 bases from J, with 9 bases in between. The CDR3 has 14 amino acids. Germline V CDR1 and CDR2: KGHDR, SFDVKD. The CDR3 region is CATRGLDSYNEQFF. As DNA, the CDR3 is TGTGCCACCAGGGGACTCGACTCCTACAATGAGCAGTTCTTC.

The chain uses TRBV19 and TRBJ1-1, with D maybe TRBD1 (5 bases). The germline V gene encodes CDR1 LNHDA and CDR2 SQIVND (reference sequence). Trimming left V 3 bases short and J 1 base short, with 9 bases between. The CDR3 contains 14 residues. The CDR3 spells CASSIGGGNTEAFF. In DNA, the CDR3 is TGTGCCAGTAGTATCGGGGGTGGGAACACTGAAGCTTTCTTT.

This clonotype was picked up a small number of times. The chain is built from TRBV29-1 and TRBJ1-3; D is undetermined. The germline gives CDR1 SQVTM, CDR2 ANQGSEA. The CDR3 runs to 15 residues. V lost 3 bases and J 2 bases, leaving 14 bases between the germline ends. The CDR3 loop is CSVDLRSEAGNTIYF. DNA of the CDR3: TGCAGCGTTGATTTACGGAGCGAGGCTGGAAACACCATATATTTT.

This chain uses TRBV9 with TRBJ2-5; 10 bases line up with TRBD1. V shed 4 bases and J 5 bases; nucleotides not matched to a gene: 11. Germline lookup yields CDR1 SGDLS and CDR2 YYNGEE. This CDR3 contains 16 residues. This CDR3 is CASSKNPGTGVETQYF. Here the CDR3 DNA reads TGTGCCAGCAGCAAGAACCCCGGGACAGGGGTGGAGACCCAGTACTTC.

This clonotype was seen at least ten times. The chain combines TRBV3-1 with TRBJ1-5; D gene uncertain. This CDR3 contains 14 residues. CDR1 and CDR2 (germline): LGHDT, YNNKEL (reference sequence). V was pared by 0 bases and J by 11 bases, with 14 bases between. The CDR3 loop reads CASSQDPAWGAQHF. For the CDR3, the DNA is TGTGCCAGCAGCCAAGACCCAGCCTGGGGTGCCCAGCATTTT.

This clonotype appeared a few times. The chain couples TRBV29-1 to TRBJ2-3; 12 bases map to TRBD2. Germline CDR1 SQVTM, CDR2 ANQGSEA. The ends lost 3 bases at V and 7 bases at J; junction bases unmatched: 11. The CDR3 covers 16 residues. The CDR3 DNA sequence: TGCAGCGTTGATGGGGCTAGCGGGGGGGATATTAATACGCAGTATTTT. Protein sequence: CSVDGASGGDINTQYF.

This clonotype was counted between two and nine times. The chain employs TRBV20-1 and TRBJ2-7; no firm D call. Germline lookup yields CDR1 DFQATT and CDR2 SNEGSKA (reference sequence). The ends were cut back, 0 bases at V and 3 bases at J, with 3 bases in the middle. This CDR3 is built from 11 residues. The CDR3 coding sequence is TGCAGTGCTAGAGACGGCTACGAGCAGTACTTC. Its protein is CSARDGYEQYF.

This clonotype has just a few counts. This chain connects TRBV9 to TRBJ2-3; D remains ambiguous. This CDR3 spans 15 amino acids. Deletions cut 3 bases from V and 0 bases from J, with 11 bases between. The germline CDR1 and CDR2 sequences are SGDLS and YYNGEE. The CDR3 spells CASSAPGTSTDTQYF. CDR3 DNA: TGTGCCAGCAGCGCCCCTGGCACTAGCACAGATACGCAGTATTTT.

V and J are TRBV9 and TRBJ2-1; 7 nucleotides match TRBD1. Trimming cost V 0 bases and J 8 bases; bases outside gene matches: 11. The CDR3 has 16 residues. The germline V gene has CDR1 SGDLS and CDR2 YYNGEE. DNA for the CDR3: TGTGCCAGCAGCGTAGCTCTAGGCCAGGGGGTGGATGAGCAGTTCTTC. Protein sequence: CASSVALGQGVDEQFF.

This clonotype was detected only a few times. The chain carries TRBV6-1 and TRBJ1-3; D gene unclear. The V and J ends lost 11 bases and 0 bases respectively, with 11 bases between them. The CDR3 covers 13 residues. Germline V gene data show CDR1 as MNHNS and CDR2 as SASEGT. CDR3: CALGLSSGNTIYF. CDR3 nucleotide sequence: TGTGCCCTCGGGCTTTCCTCTGGAAACACCATATATTTT.

This clonotype was seen a few times. The CDR3 coding sequence is TGCAGTGCTAGTAACAGTGCTAATGAAAAACTGTTTTTT. This gives the protein CSASNSANEKLFF. V gene TRBV20-1 combines with J gene TRBJ1-4; no reliable D call. Germline V gene data show CDR1 as DFQATT and CDR2 as SNEGSKA (reference sequence). V was trimmed by 3 bases and J by 3 bases, leaving 8 bases between them. The CDR3 loop spans 13 amino acids.

In its sample, this clonotype was seen many times. This chain links TRBV7-2 with TRBJ1-4; tentatively, D is TRBD1 (6 bases). With 1 base removed from V and 0 bases from J, the gap between germline ends came to 12 bases. Germline V lookup: CDR1 SGHTA, CDR2 FQGNSA. This CDR3 has 17 amino acids. DNA of the CDR3: TGTGCCAGCAGCTTAGTCGGGGGCAGCACAACTAATGAAAAACTGTTTTTT. Its protein product is CASSLVGGSTTNEKLFF.